This T cell receptor (beta chain) comes out of a study of blood T cell repertoires in COVID-19. V was pared by 5 bases and J by 4 bases, with 16 bases of the junction left unmatched. Germline-derived CDR1 and CDR2 are KGHDR and SFDVKD. The CDR3 runs 18 residues. Profiled with immunoSEQ multiplex PCR; TCRdb holds only in-frame clones, not every one. The sample holds roughly 250,000 clones, 82% seen once. Sequences were obtained from peripheral blood. The chain couples TRBV24-1 to TRBJ2-3; TRBD1 matches at 8 bases. This clonotype was obtained from an elderly woman with active or convalescent COVID-19. In DNA, the CDR3 is TGTGCCACCAGTGCCAGGGGGCGGGTACCCAGCACGCCAGATACGCAGTATTTT. Translated: CATSARGRVPSTPDTQYF.